The sequence of this T cell receptor beta chain was determined in a study of blood T cells in healthy people across ages (dated by TCRdb to about 2015). At the level of the whole study: Template switching captured roughly one uniquely barcoded TCR beta cDNA molecule per two T cells in model experiments. Using deep sequencing normalized with unique cDNA molecular identifiers, the study measured how TCR beta repertoire diversity changes with age. The donors were split into four age groups: young (average about 15 years), middle-aged (39), aged (over 55) and long-lived (approximately 80). Two additional independent replicas of 1 million unique cDNA reads from the same blood draw were analyzed for two donors (one aged 18 to 29 and one aged 80 or older). To avoid experimental bias, donors of different ages were spread randomly across the sequencing lanes. Results and caveats for the whole study, not just this receptor: Observed TCR beta diversity correlated strongly with the percentage of naive T cells measured by flow cytometry. Estimates of total diversity based on one million sequenced T cells were considered lower bounds and underestimates. The long-lived group showed more naive CD4+ T cells, fewer expanded clones and increased TCR diversity than the aged group, suggesting age selection. Because donor CMV infection status was unknown, age-related changes in expanded clonotypes were potentially confounded. Conclusive comparison of naive and antigen-experienced compartments was prevented by the profiling of bulk unsorted PBMCs. As age increased, observed TCR beta diversity per million T cells dropped in a roughly linear way, and a significant reduction was already evident by age approximately 40.

Donors were roughly 40 systemically healthy Caucasian individuals from Russia aged roughly 6 to 95 years. About 9.8 milliliters of peripheral blood were drawn from each donor into EDTA-treated Vacutainer tubes. Ficoll-Paque density-gradient centrifugation was used to isolate PBMCs, with at least 6 million per sample. Total RNA was extracted from PBMCs with Trizol reagent, with at least 5 micrograms obtained per sample. The percentages of naive CD45RAhigh/CD27high T cells were determined by flow cytometry on a PBMC aliquot from every donor. From V the trimming removes 5 bases and from J it removes 13 bases, while the gene matches leave 14 bases of the junction unaccounted for. The cysteine opens and the phenylalanine closes a CDR3 of 14 amino acids. The sequence is cut down to CDR3 DNA, 42 bases in frame from base 1. The CDR1 and CDR2 encoded by the germline V gene are SGHTA and FQGNSA. Details on this clonotype: Its antigen has not been determined. No quality values exist for individual bases; no much larger clone is one base distant.

Libraries were constructed by 5' RACE. Instrument used: Illumina HiSeq 2500. A second PCR of about 6 to 12 cycles was performed with a sample-barcoded 5' primer and a J-beta primer mix. A template-switch 5' adaptor carrying 12 random nucleotides introduced a unique molecular identifier onto each TCR beta cDNA molecule. At least 2.5 million CDR3-containing paired-end reads were obtained from each sample. All of the RNA was converted into first-strand cDNA using the Mint cDNA synthesis kit, with a TRBC-specific oligonucleotide serving as the primer. All cDNA was treated with uracil-DNA glycosylase and then went through a first 18-cycle PCR with the universal primers M1SS and BC2_uni_R. In the paper's pipeline: For normalization, 1 million high-quality reads were randomly selected from each sample, with every read carrying a distinct molecular identifier. Instead of being binned into consensus sequences, reads with shared molecular identifiers were discarded. MiTCR, with a Q25 quality threshold and the strictest error-elimination algorithm, was used for CDR3 identification, clonotype clustering and error correction. Lower-bound total TCR beta diversity was estimated with a nonparametric unseen species model using Euler transformation. Starting from the raw public reads, TCRdb applied fastp trimming at Q25, assembled clones with MiXCR and retained in-frame beta chains. CDR3 protein duplicates are merged, each entry listing the most common genes and DNA. TCRdb assigned the V and J calls; the authors' analysis was not used. This sample holds about 640,000 distinct CDR3 sequences; under 65% were observed only once. The leading ten clones occupy 35% to 40% of the sample.

Here the chain combines TRBV7-2 and TRBJ2-1; 7 junctional bases match TRBD1. The material sequenced was blood. The clonotype comes from a man between 60 and 75 years old in good health. The bases are TGTGCCAGCAGCCCCCGGGACAGAGGAGAGACCCAGTTCTTC. Translated, this is CASSPRDRGETQFF.